A single sample is the source of the 11 T cell receptor beta chains below, sequenced in a study of T cell repertoires in cytomegalovirus infection. Antigen specificity for these receptors is unknown. TCRdb redid the calling of the reads with MiXCR, one entry per CDR3 protein. This table has under 350,000 distinct CDR3 sequences, roughly a fifth appearing once. Material: cultured PBMCs, obtained from culture after CMV antigen stimulation. The receptors stem from a human donor in good health (CMV status not recorded). Some clones in this sample may be carry-over from other donors' samples.

The chain joins TRBV7-9 to TRBJ2-3; 9 bases fit TRBD2. Germline CDR1 reads SEHNR; CDR2 reads FQNEAQ (reference sequence). Trimming at V came to 1 base and at J to 4 bases, leaving 3 bases not matched to a gene. The CDR3 runs to 15 residues. CDR3 nucleotide sequence: TGTGCCAGCAGCTTAGGTAGCGGGAGTTCAGATACGCAGTATTTT. This translates into CASSLGSGSSDTQYF.

This clonotype was counted a few times. The CDR3 DNA sequence: TGTGCCAGCAGCTTAGGCAACGGCCAAGAGACCCAGTACTTC. As protein: CASSLGNGQETQYF. The rearrangement links TRBV7-9 to TRBJ2-5; unclear D gene. The CDR3 spans 14 residues. V was clipped by 1 base and J by 1 base, with 7 bases between them. In germline, CDR1 is SEHNR, CDR2 FQNEAQ (reference sequence).

This clonotype was counted a few times. This sequence joins TRBV18 and TRBJ2-3, with 8 bases aligning to TRBD2. Germline assignment: CDR1 KGHSH and CDR2 LQKENI. J was trimmed by 0 bases and V by 2 bases; bases with no gene match: 4. The length of the CDR3 is 16 residues. The CDR3 spells CASSPLSSGSTDTQYF. Written as DNA, the CDR3 is TGTGCCAGCTCACCATTATCTAGCGGGAGCACAGATACGCAGTATTTT.

This clonotype was seen ten or more times. The J gene is TRBJ1-1, the V gene TRBV6-2 or TRBV6-3; a possible D gene is TRBD1 (6 bases). The V gene lost 5 bases and the J gene lost 9 bases, with 19 bases spanning the gap. The CDR3 is 14 amino acids. Per the germline V gene, CDR1 is MNHEY and CDR2 is SVGEGT. The CDR3 spells CASSEQGGSLQAFF. The CDR3 DNA reads as TGTGCCAGCAGTGAACAGGGCGGTTCGCTTCAAGCTTTCTTT.

V gene TRBV4-3 combines with J gene TRBJ2-7, with 7 bases identical to TRBD1. Germline V gene lookup returns CDR1 LGHNA and CDR2 YSLEER. V dropped 1 base and J dropped 5; count of bases not matched to a gene: 5. The CDR3 has 14 amino acids. Here the CDR3 DNA reads TGCGCCAGCAGCCAAGGCGTACAGGGGAACGAGCAGTACTTC. It translates to CASSQGVQGNEQYF.

This clonotype has a handful of counts. This chain uses TRBV28 with TRBJ2-1; no firm D call. Deletions cut 6 bases from V and 6 bases from J, with 6 bases between. The V gene's germline CDR1 is MDHEN and CDR2 SYDVKM. The CDR3 is 11 residues long. This CDR3 reads CASRGSNEQFF. The CDR3 DNA sequence: TGTGCCAGCAGAGGTAGCAATGAGCAGTTCTTC.

This clonotype has at least ten counts. The gene calls are TRBV7-2 and TRBJ2-1, with D hard to call. V dropped 0 bases and J dropped 11 bases, with 8 bases sitting between them. CDR1 and CDR2 from the germline V gene are SGHTA and FQGNSA. The CDR3 runs 12 residues. The CDR3 bases are TGTGCCAGCAGCTTAGCCCCCCATCAGCAGTTCTTC. Translating it yields CASSLAPHQQFF.

The CDR3 bases are TGTGCCAGCAGTGGCGGGAGGGCCCCGGGAGGGGCCAACGTCCTGACTTTC. Protein sequence: CASSGGRAPGGANVLTF. The gene calls are TRBV3-1 and TRBJ2-6; the match to TRBD2 covers 9 bases. The germline V gene has CDR1 LGHDT and CDR2 YNNKEL (reference sequence). The CDR3 consists of 17 residues. The junction had 10 bases not matched to a gene; V was cut back by 6 bases and J by 4 bases. Based on the CDR3 plus reference TRBV3-1 and TRBJ2-6, the full variable domain is DTAVSQTPKYLVTQMGNDKSIKCEQNLGHDTMYWYKQDSKKFLKIMFSYNNKELIINETVPNRFSPKSPDKAHLNLHINSLELGDSAVYFCASSGGRAPGGANVLTFGAGSRLTVL.

The genes are TRBV18 and TRBJ2-5; D uncertain. This CDR3 has 13 residues. The germline V gene encodes CDR1 KGHSH and CDR2 LQKENI. The ends were cut back, 3 bases at V and 0 bases at J, with 5 bases in the middle. This CDR3 is CASSPLYQETQYF. The CDR3 DNA reads TGTGCCAGCTCACCCTTGTACCAAGAGACCCAGTACTTC.

The J gene is TRBJ2-3, the V gene TRBV12-3 or TRBV12-4; D not certain. The ends were cut back, 4 bases at V and 6 bases at J, with 2 bases in the middle. This CDR3 is built from 10 residues. CDR3 residues: CASSSDTQYF. The CDR3 nucleotides read TGTGCCAGCAGTTCGGATACGCAGTATTTT.

The chain joins TRBV6-2 or TRBV6-3 to TRBJ2-1; 8 positions match TRBD2. From germline, CDR1 is MNHEY and CDR2 SVGEGT. V shed 0 bases and J 9 bases; nucleotides not matched to a gene: 10. The CDR3 sequence is 16 residues long. CDR3 residues: CASSYSRAGASSEQFF. In DNA, the CDR3 is TGTGCCAGCAGTTACTCGAGAGCGGGAGCTTCCTCTGAGCAGTTCTTC.